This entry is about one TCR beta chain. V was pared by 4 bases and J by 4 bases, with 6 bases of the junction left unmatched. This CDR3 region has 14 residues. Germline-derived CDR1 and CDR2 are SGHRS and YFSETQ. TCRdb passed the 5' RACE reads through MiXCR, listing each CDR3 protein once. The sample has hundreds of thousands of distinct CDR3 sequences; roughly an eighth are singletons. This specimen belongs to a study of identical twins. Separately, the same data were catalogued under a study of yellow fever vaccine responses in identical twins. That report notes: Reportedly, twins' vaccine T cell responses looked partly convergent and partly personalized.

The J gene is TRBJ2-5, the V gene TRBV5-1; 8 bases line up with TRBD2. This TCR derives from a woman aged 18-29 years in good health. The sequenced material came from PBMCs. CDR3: CASSRAGGGETQYF. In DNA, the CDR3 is TGCGCCAGCAGCCGGGCGGGAGGAGGAGAGACCCAGTACTTC.